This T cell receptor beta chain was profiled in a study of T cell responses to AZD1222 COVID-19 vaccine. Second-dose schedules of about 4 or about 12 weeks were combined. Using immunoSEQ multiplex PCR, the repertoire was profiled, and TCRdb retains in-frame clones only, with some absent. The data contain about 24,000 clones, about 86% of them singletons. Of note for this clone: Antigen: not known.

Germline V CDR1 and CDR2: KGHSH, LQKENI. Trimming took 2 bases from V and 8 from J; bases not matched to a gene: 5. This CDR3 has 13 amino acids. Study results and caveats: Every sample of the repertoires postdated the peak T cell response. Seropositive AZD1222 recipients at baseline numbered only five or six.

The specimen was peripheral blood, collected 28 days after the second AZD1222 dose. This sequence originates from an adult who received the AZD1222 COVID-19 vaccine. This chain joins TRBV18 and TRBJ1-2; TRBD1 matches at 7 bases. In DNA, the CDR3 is TGTGCCAGCTCACCAGACAGGGTGGGCGGCTACACCTTC. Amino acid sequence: CASSPDRVGGYTF.